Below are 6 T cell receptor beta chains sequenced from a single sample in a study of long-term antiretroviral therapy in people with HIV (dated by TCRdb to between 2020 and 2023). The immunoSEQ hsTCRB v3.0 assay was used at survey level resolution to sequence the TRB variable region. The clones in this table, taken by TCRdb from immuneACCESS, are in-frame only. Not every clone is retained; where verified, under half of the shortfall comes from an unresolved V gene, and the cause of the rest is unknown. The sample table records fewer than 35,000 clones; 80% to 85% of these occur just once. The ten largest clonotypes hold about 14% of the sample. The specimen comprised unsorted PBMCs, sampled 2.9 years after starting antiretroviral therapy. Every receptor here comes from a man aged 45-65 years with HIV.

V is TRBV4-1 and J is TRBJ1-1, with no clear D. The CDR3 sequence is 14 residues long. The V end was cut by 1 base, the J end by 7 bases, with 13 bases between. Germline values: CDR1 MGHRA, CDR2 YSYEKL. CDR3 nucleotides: TGCGCCAGCAGCCAAGCTCACGCGGGTCTTGAAGCTTTCTTT. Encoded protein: CASSQAHAGLEAFF.

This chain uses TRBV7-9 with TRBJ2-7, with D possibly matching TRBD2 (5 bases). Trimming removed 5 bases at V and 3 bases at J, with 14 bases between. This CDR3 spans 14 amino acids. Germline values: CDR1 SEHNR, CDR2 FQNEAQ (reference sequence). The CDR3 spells CASSHRDQLYEQYF. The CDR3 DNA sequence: TGTGCCAGCAGCCACCGGGATCAACTCTACGAGCAGTACTTC.

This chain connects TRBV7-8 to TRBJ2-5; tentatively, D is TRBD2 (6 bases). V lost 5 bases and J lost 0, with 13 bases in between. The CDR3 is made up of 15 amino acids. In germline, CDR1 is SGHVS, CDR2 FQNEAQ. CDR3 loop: CASSRRTGDQETQYF. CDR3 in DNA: TGTGCCAGCAGCCGGAGAACGGGGGACCAAGAGACCCAGTACTTC. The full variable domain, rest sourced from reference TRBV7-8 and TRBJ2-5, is GAGVSQSPRYKVAKRGQDVALRCDPISGHVSLFWYQQALGQGPEFLTYFQNEAQLDKSGLPSDRFFAERPEGSVSTLKIQRTQQEDSAVYLCASSRRTGDQETQYFGPGTRLLVL.

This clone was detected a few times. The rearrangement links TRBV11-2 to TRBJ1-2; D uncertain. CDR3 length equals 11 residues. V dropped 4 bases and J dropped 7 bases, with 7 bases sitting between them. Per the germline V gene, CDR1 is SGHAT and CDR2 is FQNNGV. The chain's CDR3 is CASSSTFGYTF. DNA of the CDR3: TGTGCCAGCAGCTCCACCTTTGGCTACACCTTC.

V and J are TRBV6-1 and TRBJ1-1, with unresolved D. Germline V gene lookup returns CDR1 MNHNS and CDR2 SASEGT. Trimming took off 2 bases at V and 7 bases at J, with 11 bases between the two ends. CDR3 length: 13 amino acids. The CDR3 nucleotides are TGTGCCAGCAGTGAAAAGTGGACTTTTGAAGCTTTCTTT. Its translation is CASSEKWTFEAFF.

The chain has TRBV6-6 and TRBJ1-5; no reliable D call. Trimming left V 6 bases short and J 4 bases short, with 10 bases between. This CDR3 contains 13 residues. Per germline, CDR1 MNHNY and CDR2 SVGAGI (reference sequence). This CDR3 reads CASRDTVNQPQHF. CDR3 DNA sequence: TGTGCCAGCAGGGATACAGTTAATCAGCCCCAGCATTTT.